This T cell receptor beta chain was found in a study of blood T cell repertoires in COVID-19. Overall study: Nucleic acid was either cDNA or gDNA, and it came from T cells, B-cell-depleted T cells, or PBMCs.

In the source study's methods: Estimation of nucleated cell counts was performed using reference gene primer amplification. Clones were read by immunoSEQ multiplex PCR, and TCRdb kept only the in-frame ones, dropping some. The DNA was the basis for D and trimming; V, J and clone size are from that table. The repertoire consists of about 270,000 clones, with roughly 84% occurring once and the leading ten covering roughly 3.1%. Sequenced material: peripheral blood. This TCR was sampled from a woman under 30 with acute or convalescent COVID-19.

CDR3: CATSPGVLYEQYF. CDR3 nucleotide sequence: TGTGCCACCAGCCCGGGAGTACTCTACGAGCAGTACTTC. V and J are TRBV15 and TRBJ2-7; tentatively, D is TRBD2 (6 bases). The germline V gene encodes CDR1 LNHNV and CDR2 YYDKDF (reference sequence). Trimming shortened V by 5 bases and J by 3 bases, and 11 bases separated the two germline ends. The CDR3 loop spans 13 amino acids.